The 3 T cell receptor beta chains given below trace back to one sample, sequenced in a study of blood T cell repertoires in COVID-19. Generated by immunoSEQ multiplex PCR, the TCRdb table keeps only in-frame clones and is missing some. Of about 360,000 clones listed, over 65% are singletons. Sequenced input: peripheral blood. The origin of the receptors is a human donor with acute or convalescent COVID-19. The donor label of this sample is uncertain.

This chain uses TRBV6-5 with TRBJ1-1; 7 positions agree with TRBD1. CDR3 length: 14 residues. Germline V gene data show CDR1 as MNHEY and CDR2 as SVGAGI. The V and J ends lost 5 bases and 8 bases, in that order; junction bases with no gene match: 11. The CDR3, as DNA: TGTGCCAGCAGTCGTAACCGTGTGGGACAGGAAGCTTTCTTT. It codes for CASSRNRVGQEAFF.

The CDR3 region is CASSLIGTDGYTF. The CDR3 bases are TGTGCCAGCAGTTTAATCGGGACAGATGGCTACACCTTC. This rearrangement joins TRBV12-3 or TRBV12-4 to TRBJ1-2, with 7 bases lining up with TRBD1. J was trimmed by 6 bases and V by 2 bases; bases with no gene match: 3. CDR3 size: 13 residues.

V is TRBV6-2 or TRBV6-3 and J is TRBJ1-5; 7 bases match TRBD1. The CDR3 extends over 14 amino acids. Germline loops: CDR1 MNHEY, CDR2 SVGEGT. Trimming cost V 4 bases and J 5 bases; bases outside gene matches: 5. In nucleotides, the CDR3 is TGTGCCAGCAGTTCGGGACAGACCTATCAGCCCCAGCATTTT. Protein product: CASSSGQTYQPQHF.